Below are 10 T cell receptor beta chains sequenced from a single sample in a study of blood T cell repertoires in COVID-19. Clones were read by immunoSEQ multiplex PCR, and TCRdb kept only the in-frame ones, dropping some. Of a few hundred thousand clones listed, around 87% are singletons. The sequenced sample was peripheral blood. Every receptor here comes from a woman aged 45-65 years who had recovered from COVID-19.

The chain is built from TRBV19 and TRBJ1-1; 9 positions agree with TRBD1. Per the germline V gene, CDR1 is LNHDA and CDR2 is SQIVND (reference sequence). The V gene end was trimmed by 6 bases and the J gene end by 5 bases; junction bases not matched to a gene: 10. The CDR3 is 15 amino acids. The CDR3 sequence is CASSLNRGRRTEAFF. For the CDR3, the DNA is TGTGCCAGTAGCCTAAACAGGGGGCGGCGGACTGAAGCTTTCTTT.

As DNA, the CDR3 is TGTGCCAGCAGCTTAGGTATCAGGGGTTCACCCCTCCACTTT. Protein: CASSLGIRGSPLHF. This rearrangement joins TRBV7-2 to TRBJ1-6; TRBD1 might be the D (6 bases). The CDR3 is 14 amino acids. V was trimmed by 1 base and J by 9 bases, leaving 10 bases between them. Germline lookup yields CDR1 SGHTA and CDR2 FQGNSA.

The chain is built from TRBV6-1 and TRBJ2-4, with 7 bases aligning to TRBD1. CDR1 and CDR2 (germline): MNHNS, SASEGT. This CDR3 is built from 13 residues. V gave up 3 bases and J gave up 12 bases; unmatched junction bases: 8. The CDR3 sequence is CASSEATGRSQYF. CDR3 nucleotide sequence: TGTGCCAGCAGTGAGGCGACAGGGAGAAGTCAGTACTTC.

V is TRBV19 and J is TRBJ1-1, with 9 nucleotides matching TRBD1. Germline lookup yields CDR1 LNHDA and CDR2 SQIVND (reference sequence). The CDR3 is 14 amino acids. The V segment lost 6 bases and the J segment 3 bases; nucleotides outside the gene matches: 5. CDR3 protein: CASRERQGDTEAFF. The CDR3 DNA reads as TGTGCCAGTAGAGAGAGACAGGGGGACACTGAAGCTTTCTTT.

This clone has a single count. The chain links TRBV24-1 to TRBJ2-3; 15 bases fit TRBD2. The V gene end was trimmed by 3 bases and the J gene end by 2 bases; junction bases not matched to a gene: 5. CDR1 and CDR2 (germline): KGHDR, SFDVKD. The CDR3 extends over 18 amino acids. In nucleotides, the CDR3 is TGTGCCACCAGTGATCCTGGGACTAGCGGGGGGCTCACAGATACGCAGTATTTT. Its protein product is CATSDPGTSGGLTDTQYF.

The rearrangement links TRBV7-2 to TRBJ2-1; maybe TRBD2 (6 bases). Trimming pared 5 bases from V and 6 bases from J, leaving 20 bases between. The V gene's germline CDR1 is SGHTA and CDR2 FQGNSA. This CDR3 has 16 amino acids. CDR3 sequence reads: CASSPHGAGTGNEQFF. In nucleotides, the CDR3 is TGTGCCAGCAGCCCCCATGGGGCAGGGACTGGCAATGAGCAGTTCTTC.

A remark on this clone: Other DNA sequences in the sample encode the same CDR3. The chain has TRBV30 and TRBJ1-2; 8 positions agree with TRBD1. Trimming removed 4 bases from V and 4 bases from J; junction bases left unmatched: 2. Germline V gene data show CDR1 as GTSNPN and CDR2 as SVGIG (reference sequence). The CDR3 consists of 12 residues. CDR3 protein: CAWTGTGYGYTF. As DNA, the CDR3 is TGTGCCTGGACGGGGACAGGCTATGGCTACACCTTC.

This clone was found a few times. The chain recombines TRBV6-2 or TRBV6-3 with TRBJ2-7; TRBD2 matches 10 bases. The CDR3 has 14 residues. The ends lost 5 bases at V and 4 bases at J; junction bases unmatched: 5. Germline loops: CDR1 MNHEY, CDR2 SVGEGT. The CDR3 region is CASSTVTSGYEQYF. In nucleotides, the CDR3 is TGTGCCAGCAGTACCGTGACTAGCGGGTACGAGCAGTACTTC.

The gene calls are TRBV30 and TRBJ2-5, with 7 bases that match TRBD2. Germline V lookup: CDR1 GTSNPN, CDR2 SVGIG (reference sequence). This CDR3 comprises 13 residues. Trimming at V came to 4 bases and at J to 5 bases, leaving 7 bases not matched to a gene. The CDR3 reads CAWIQRGGETQYF. For the CDR3, the DNA is TGTGCCTGGATCCAGCGGGGTGGGGAGACCCAGTACTTC.

The V gene is TRBV29-1, the J gene TRBJ2-1, with 11 bases matching TRBD2. Per the germline V gene, CDR1 is SQVTM and CDR2 is ANQGSEA. Unmatched junction bases numbered 6, after V lost 7 bases and J lost 4 bases. The CDR3 consists of 14 residues. Here the CDR3 DNA reads TGCAGCGAGGTGACTAGCGGGGTTTACAATGAGCAGTTCTTC. Amino acids: CSEVTSGVYNEQFF.